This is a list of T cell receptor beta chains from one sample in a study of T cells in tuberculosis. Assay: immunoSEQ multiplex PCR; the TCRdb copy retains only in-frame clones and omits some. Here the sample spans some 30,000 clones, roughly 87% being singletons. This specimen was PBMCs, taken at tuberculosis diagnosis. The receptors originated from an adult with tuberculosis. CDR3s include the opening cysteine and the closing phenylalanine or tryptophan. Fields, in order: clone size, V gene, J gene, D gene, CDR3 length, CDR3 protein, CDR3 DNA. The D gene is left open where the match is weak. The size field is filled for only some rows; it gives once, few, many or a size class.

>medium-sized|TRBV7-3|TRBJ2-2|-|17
CASSPFRRETVPGELFF
TGTGCCAGCAGCCCCTTCCGACGGGAGACGGTTCCCGGGGAGCTGTTTTTT
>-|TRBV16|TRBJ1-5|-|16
CASSQSSTGLNQPQHF
TGTGCCAGCAGCCAATCCTCTACAGGGCTCAATCAGCCCCAGCATTTT
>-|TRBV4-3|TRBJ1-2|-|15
CASSQGSITGTGYTF
TGCGCCAGCAGCCAAGGAAGTATCACAGGGACAGGCTACACCTTC
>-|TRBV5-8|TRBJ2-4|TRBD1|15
CASSFETGDRNIQYF
TGTGCCAGCAGCTTTGAGACAGGGGATAGAAACATTCAGTACTTC
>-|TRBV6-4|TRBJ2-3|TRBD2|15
CASSTGDYSTDTQYF
TGTGCCAGCTCAACCGGGGACTACTCCACAGATACGCAGTATTTT
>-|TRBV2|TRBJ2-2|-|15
CASRVQTARTGELFF
TGTGCCAGCAGGGTCCAGACAGCGCGGACCGGGGAGCTGTTTTTT
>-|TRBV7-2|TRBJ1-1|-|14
CASSPQGMNTEAFF
TGTGCCAGCAGTCCCCAGGGGATGAACACTGAAGCTTTCTTT
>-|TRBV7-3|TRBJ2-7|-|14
CASSPGTPSYEQYF
TGTGCCAGCAGCCCCGGGACTCCTTCTTACGAGCAGTACTTC
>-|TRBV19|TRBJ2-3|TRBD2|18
CASSGAGGPTPYTDTQYF
TGTGCCAGTAGCGGCGCGGGAGGGCCAACGCCTTACACAGATACGCAGTATTTT
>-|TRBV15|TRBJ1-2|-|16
CATSRTTGGGNYGYTF
TGTGCCACCAGCAGAACGACCGGGGGGGGCAACTATGGCTACACCTTC
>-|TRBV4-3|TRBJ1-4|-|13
CASSQDQGEKLFF
TGCGCCAGCAGCCAAGATCAGGGGGAAAAACTGTTTTTT
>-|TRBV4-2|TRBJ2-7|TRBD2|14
CASSQGSGNYEQYF
TGTGCCAGCAGCCAAGGGAGCGGGAACTACGAGCAGTACTTC
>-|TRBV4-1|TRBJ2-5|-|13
CASSQESRGRQYF
TGCGCCAGCAGCCAAGAAAGCAGAGGTCGTCAGTACTTC
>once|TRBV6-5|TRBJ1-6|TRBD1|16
CASSSPFRGASSPLHF
TGTGCCAGCAGTTCCCCGTTCAGGGGGGCTAGTTCACCCCTCCACTTT
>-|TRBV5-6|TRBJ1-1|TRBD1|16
CASSLRLTGGSFEAFF
TGTGCCAGCAGCTTGAGGTTGACAGGGGGCTCTTTTGAAGCTTTCTTT
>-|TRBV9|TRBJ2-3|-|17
CASSAGPSWGRTDTQYF
TGTGCCAGCAGCGCGGGCCCGTCATGGGGGCGCACAGATACGCAGTATTTT
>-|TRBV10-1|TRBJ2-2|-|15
CASSERTLNTGELFF
TGCGCCAGCAGTGAGAGGACTCTGAACACCGGGGAGCTGTTTTTT
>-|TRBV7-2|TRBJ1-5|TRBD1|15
CASSAMTGDGQPQHF
TGTGCCAGCAGCGCGATGACAGGGGACGGTCAGCCCCAGCATTTT
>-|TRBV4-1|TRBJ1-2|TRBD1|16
CASSQAGQGGIYGYTF
TGCGCCAGCAGCCAAGCCGGACAGGGGGGGATCTATGGCTACACCTTC
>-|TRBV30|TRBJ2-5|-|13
CAWSSSSMETQYF
TGTGCCTGGAGTTCTTCTAGCATGGAGACCCAGTACTTC
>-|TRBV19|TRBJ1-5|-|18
CASSIDPLGGSSNQPQHF
TGTGCCAGTAGTATAGATCCCTTGGGGGGGAGTAGCAATCAGCCCCAGCATTTT
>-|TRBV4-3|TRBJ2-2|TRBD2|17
CASSQDAAGLNAGELFF
TGCGCCAGCAGCCAAGACGCAGCGGGGCTCAACGCCGGGGAGCTGTTTTTT
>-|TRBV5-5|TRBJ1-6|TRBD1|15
CASSLGRTGNSPLHF
TGTGCCAGCAGCTTGGGTCGGACAGGCAATTCACCCCTCCACTTT
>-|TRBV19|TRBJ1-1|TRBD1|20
CASSIGFGLGQGAGGTEAFF
TGTGCCAGTAGTATAGGGTTCGGGTTGGGGCAGGGGGCTGGAGGCACTGAAGCTTTCTTT
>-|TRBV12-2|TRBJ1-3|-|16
CASRFSRSSSGNTIYF
TGTGCAAGTCGCTTCAGCCGGAGCTCCTCTGGAAACACCATATATTTT
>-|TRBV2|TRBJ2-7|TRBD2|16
CASSRIGLAGGYEQYF
TGTGCCAGCAGTCGGATCGGACTAGCGGGGGGGTACGAGCAGTACTTC
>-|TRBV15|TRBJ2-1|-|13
CATSRGRIDEQFF
TGTGCCACCAGCAGGGGGAGGATAGATGAGCAGTTCTTC
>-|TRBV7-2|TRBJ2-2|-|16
CASSPLTSPLTGELFF
TGTGCCAGCAGCCCGCTAACTAGCCCTCTTACCGGGGAGCTGTTTTTT
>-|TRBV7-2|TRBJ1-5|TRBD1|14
CASSSGQGHQPQHF
TGTGCCAGCAGCTCGGGACAGGGCCATCAGCCCCAGCATTTT
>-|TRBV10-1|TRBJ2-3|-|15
CASSVRPARGDTQYF
TGCGCCAGCAGTGTTAGGCCAGCCCGCGGGGATACGCAGTATTTT
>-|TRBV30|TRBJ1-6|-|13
CAWRAPEGSPLHF
TGTGCCTGGAGGGCTCCGGAGGGCTCACCCCTCCACTTT
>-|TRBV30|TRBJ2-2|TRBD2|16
CAWSLAGLPNTGELFF
TGTGCCTGGAGCCTAGCGGGGCTTCCGAACACCGGGGAGCTGTTTTTT
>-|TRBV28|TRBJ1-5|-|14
CASSPGLINQPQHF
TGTGCCAGCAGTCCTGGACTGATCAATCAGCCCCAGCATTTT